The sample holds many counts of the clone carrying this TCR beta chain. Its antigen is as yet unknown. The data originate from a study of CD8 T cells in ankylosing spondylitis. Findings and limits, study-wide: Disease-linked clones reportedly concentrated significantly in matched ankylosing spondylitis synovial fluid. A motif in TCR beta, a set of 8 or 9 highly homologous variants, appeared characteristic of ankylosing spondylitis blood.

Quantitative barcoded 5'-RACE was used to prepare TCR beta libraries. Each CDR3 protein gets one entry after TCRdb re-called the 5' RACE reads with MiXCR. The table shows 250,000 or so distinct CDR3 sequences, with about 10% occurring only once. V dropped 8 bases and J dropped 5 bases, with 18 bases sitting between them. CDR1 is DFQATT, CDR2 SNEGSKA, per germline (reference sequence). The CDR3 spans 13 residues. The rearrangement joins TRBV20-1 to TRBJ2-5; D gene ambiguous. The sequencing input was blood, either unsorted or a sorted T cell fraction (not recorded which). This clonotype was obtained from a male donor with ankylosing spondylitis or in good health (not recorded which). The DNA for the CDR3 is TGCAGTCCAGGAATAGACAAGAGGGAGACCCAGTACTTC. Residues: CSPGIDKRETQYF.